The 11 T cell receptor beta chains below come from one sample, sequenced in a study of blood T cell repertoires in COVID-19. Some clones are missing from TCRdb's copy, which holds only in-frame ones; the method was immunoSEQ multiplex PCR. Counted here are about 87,000 clones, 70% to 90% occurring once; the ten biggest clones make up approximately 2.8%. Sample: peripheral blood. The receptors come from an elderly woman with COVID-19, enrolled during active disease.

This chain links TRBV21-1 with TRBJ1-2; TRBD1, the D gene given by the table, was not confirmed from the DNA. TRBV21-1 is tagged as a pseudogene. CDR3 length: 18 amino acids. In nucleotides, the CDR3 is TGTGCCAGCAGCAATCTCCCTTGGGGCAGGGCCACTAACTATGGCTACACCTTC. This sequence encodes CASSNLPWGRATNYGYTF.

The chain uses TRBV19 and TRBJ1-2; 9 bases agree with TRBD1. The CDR3 spans 15 residues. Germline V gives CDR1 LNHDA, CDR2 SQIVND (reference sequence). V dropped 5 bases and J dropped 4; count of bases not matched to a gene: 8. The CDR3 DNA follows: TGTGCCAGTAGTGCCTACAGGGGGCGGATCTATGGCTACACCTTC. Its translation is CASSAYRGRIYGYTF.

This clone was recorded a few times. This chain links TRBV28 with TRBJ2-7; TRBD1 might be the D (5 bases). From germline, CDR1 is MDHEN and CDR2 SYDVKM. CDR3 size: 15 residues. The ends were cut back, 5 bases at V and 3 bases at J, with 17 bases in the middle. The CDR3 loop is CASSAESQGIYEQYF. The CDR3, as DNA: TGTGCCAGCAGTGCCGAATCCCAGGGCATCTACGAGCAGTACTTC.

The chain carries TRBV25-1 and TRBJ2-3; the D gene is possibly TRBD2 (5 bases). The CDR3 covers 14 residues. With 5 bases removed from V and 4 bases from J, the gap between germline ends came to 13 bases. CDR1 MGHDK and CDR2 SYGVNS come from the germline V gene. CDR3 sequence: CASSRGAAADTQYF. The CDR3 DNA sequence: TGTGCCAGCAGTCGGGGTGCGGCGGCAGATACGCAGTATTTT.

Only a few counts were recorded for this clone. The chain employs TRBV9 and TRBJ2-7; unclear D gene. The germline CDR1 and CDR2 sequences are SGDLS and YYNGEE. The CDR3 has 13 amino acids. V was pared by 0 bases and J by 1 base, with 5 bases between. CDR3: CASSVAVSYEQYF. The CDR3 bases are TGTGCCAGCAGCGTAGCCGTGTCCTACGAGCAGTACTTC.

V gene TRBV10-3 combines with J gene TRBJ2-3; 10 bases fit TRBD2. With V trimmed by 4 bases and J by 7 bases, 11 bases remained unmatched. The CDR3 covers 16 residues. Germline V gene data show CDR1 as ENHRY and CDR2 as SYGVKD. The CDR3 here is CAISAAAGGYSNTQYF. DNA for the CDR3: TGTGCCATCAGTGCGGCAGCGGGGGGGTATTCGAATACGCAGTATTTT.

This chain connects TRBV2 to TRBJ1-5; 10 bases align to TRBD1. Trimming removed 6 bases from V and 7 bases from J; junction bases left unmatched: 9. This CDR3 comprises 15 residues. The V gene's germline CDR1 is SNHLY and CDR2 FYNNEI. In DNA form, the CDR3 reads TGTGCCAGCAGCTACGGGACAGGGGTAGAACAGCCCCAGCATTTT. It codes for CASSYGTGVEQPQHF.

This rearrangement joins TRBV4-2 to TRBJ2-7; 10 positions agree with TRBD1. The CDR3 sequence is 14 residues long. V lost 4 bases to trimming and J lost 6 bases; unmatched junction nucleotides: 6. Germline V CDR1 and CDR2: LGHNA, YNFKEQ. The CDR3 loop reads CASSPDRGRSEQYF. The CDR3 coding sequence is TGTGCCAGCAGCCCCGACAGGGGGCGAAGCGAGCAGTACTTC.

This clone was recorded a few times. The chain employs TRBV5-1 and TRBJ2-1; D is ambiguous. V lost 4 bases to trimming and J lost 0 bases, with 14 bases between them. Germline CDR1 reads SGHRS; CDR2 reads YFSETQ. The CDR3 loop spans 16 amino acids. The DNA for the CDR3 is TGCGCCAGCAGCCTGGGCGCACGAAGCTCCTACAATGAGCAGTTCTTC. It yields the protein CASSLGARSSYNEQFF.

The chain uses TRBV2 and TRBJ2-7; 11 positions match TRBD2. The CDR3 loop spans 15 amino acids. The ends lost 5 bases at V and 6 bases at J; junction bases unmatched: 9. Germline lookup yields CDR1 SNHLY and CDR2 FYNNEI. DNA for the CDR3: TGTGCCAGCAGTTTAGCGGGGGGGTATATGAGCGAGCAGTACTTC. This gives the protein CASSLAGGYMSEQYF.

The chain employs TRBV7-3 and TRBJ1-2; D uncertain. Trimming removed 5 bases at V and 2 bases at J, with 9 bases between. Germline V lookup: CDR1 SGHTA, CDR2 FQGTGA. The CDR3 has 13 residues. The CDR3 DNA reads as TGTGCCAGCAGCCCCGACGGGAACTATGGCTACACCTTC. Translation: CASSPDGNYGYTF.